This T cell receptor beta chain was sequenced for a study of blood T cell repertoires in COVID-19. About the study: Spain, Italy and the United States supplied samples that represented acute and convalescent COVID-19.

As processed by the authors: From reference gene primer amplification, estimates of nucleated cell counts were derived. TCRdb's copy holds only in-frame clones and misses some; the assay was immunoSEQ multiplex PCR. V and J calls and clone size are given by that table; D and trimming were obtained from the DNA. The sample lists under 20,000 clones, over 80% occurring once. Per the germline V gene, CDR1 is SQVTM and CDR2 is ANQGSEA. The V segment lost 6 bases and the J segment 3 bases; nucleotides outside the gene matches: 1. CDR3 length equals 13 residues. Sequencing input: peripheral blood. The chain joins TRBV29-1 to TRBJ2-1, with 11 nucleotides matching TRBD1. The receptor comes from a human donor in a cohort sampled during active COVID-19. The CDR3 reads CSVGTGGYNEQFF. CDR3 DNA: TGCAGCGTCGGGACAGGGGGCTACAATGAGCAGTTCTTC.